The rows below give T cell receptor beta chains drawn from one sample of a study of blood T cell dynamics during melanoma immunotherapy. The repertoire was sequenced with immunoSEQ multiplex PCR; TCRdb's copy has only in-frame clones and lacks some. In the table there are around 13,000 clones, approximately 84% of which are singletons. The material sequenced was blood, taken from a patient treated with checkpoint blockade. The receptors shown here come from a human donor with melanoma. The CDR3 runs from the conserved cysteine through the conserved F or W. The D gene is left open where the match is weak. Size is stated for part of the rows, as once, few or many counts, or as a class when the clone is expanded.

D gene	V gene	J gene	clone size	CDR3 DNA	CDR3 protein
-	TRBV15	TRBJ2-7	-	TGTGCCACCAGCAGAGATCTGGGTGCCTACGAGCAGTACTTC	CATSRDLGAYEQYF
-	TRBV5-8	TRBJ1-3	-	TGTGCCAGCAGCTTGTTTCTGATCTCTGGAAACACCATATATTTT	CASSLFLISGNTIYF
-	TRBV28	TRBJ2-7	-	TGTGCCAGCAGTATACAGGTGGCGGCCGAGCAGTACTTC	CASSIQVAAEQYF
-	TRBV7-9	TRBJ2-1	-	TGTGCCAGCAGCTTAGCCAGGGTTGGAGGGAAAGCCTCGGAGTTCTTC	CASSLARVGGKASEFF
TRBD1	TRBV19	TRBJ2-5	-	TGTGCCAGTAGTATCCAGACAGGGAACCAAGAGACCCAGTACTTC	CASSIQTGNQETQYF
-	TRBV7-7	TRBJ2-5	-	TGTGCCAGCAGCTTAGGCGGTCAAGAGACCCAGTACTTC	CASSLGGQETQYF
TRBD1	TRBV5-1	TRBJ2-7	few	TGCGCCAGCCAGTCCGGGACAGGGGGCTCCTACGAGCAGTACTTC	CASQSGTGGSYEQYF
-	TRBV5-1	TRBJ1-1	-	TGCGCCAGCAGCTTGGGTGCCGCCAGCGCTGAAGCTTTCTTT	CASSLGAASAEAFF
-	TRBV10-3	TRBJ1-5	-	TGTGCCATCAGTGACGGTCAGAGTAGCAATCAGCCCCAGCATTTT	CAISDGQSSNQPQHF
-	TRBV28	TRBJ2-7	-	TGTGCCAGCAGTTCGGACGGCCGTTACGAGCAGTACTTC	CASSSDGRYEQYF
-	TRBV7-6	TRBJ2-5	-	TGTGCCAGCAGCCTGGAGGGGGGTACCCAGTACTTC	CASSLEGGTQYF
TRBD2	TRBV7-2	TRBJ2-3	-	TGTGCCAGCAGCCCCGGACTAGCGGGAGGGCCGGGTGATACGCAGTATTTT	CASSPGLAGGPGDTQYF
TRBD2	TRBV7-2	TRBJ2-7	-	TGTGCCAGCAGCCAAGGAGGACTAGCGGGACCCTACGAGCAGTACTTC	CASSQGGLAGPYEQYF
-	TRBV5-4	TRBJ2-5	once	TGTGCCAGCAGCTTGGCTCGCGGGGCCCGGGAGGAGACCCAGTACTTC	CASSLARGAREETQYF
-	TRBV29-1	TRBJ1-1	once	TGCAGCCTATCTATTAGGCTACAGGGTAAGCCTGAAGCTTTCTTT	CSLSIRLQGKPEAFF
TRBD2	TRBV5-1	TRBJ2-3	once	TGCGCCAGCAGCGGAGCGGGGGCCTCCACAGATACGCAGTATTTT	CASSGAGASTDTQYF
TRBD1	TRBV28	TRBJ1-5	-	TGTGCCAGCAGGCACAGACAGGGGGCCACCAACAATCAGCCCCAGCATTTT	CASRHRQGATNNQPQHF
TRBD1	TRBV6-6	TRBJ1-6	-	TGTGCCACTAGACAGGGGAGTAATTCACCCCTCCACTTT	CATRQGSNSPLHF
-	TRBV11-3	TRBJ2-1	-	TGTGCCAGCAGCTTAGATCCGGCAGGCGAGCAGTTCTTC	CASSLDPAGEQFF
TRBD2	TRBV27	TRBJ2-5	-	TGTGCCAGCTCCCCGGGGGGTTGGGGGGAGACCCAGTACTTC	CASSPGGWGETQYF
TRBD2	TRBV6-5	TRBJ2-7	-	TGTGCCAGCAGTTACCCCGGGGCTAGCGGGCCGTACGAGCAGTACTTC	CASSYPGASGPYEQYF
-	TRBV28	TRBJ1-1	-	TGTGCCAGCAGTTCCCCCGTCGGGGGATCCACTGAAGCTTTCTTT	CASSSPVGGSTEAFF
TRBD2	TRBV5-1	TRBJ2-1	-	TGCGCCAGCATGGACGAAGGGACTAGCGGGGGGTACGAGCAGTTCTTC	CASMDEGTSGGYEQFF
TRBD2	TRBV28	TRBJ2-3	-	TGTGCCAGCAGTTACCAGACTAGCGGGGCTACAGATACGCAGTATTTT	CASSYQTSGATDTQYF
TRBD1	TRBV19	TRBJ2-3	-	TGTGCCAGTAGGAGACCGGGACAGGGCACAGATACGCAGTATTTT	CASRRPGQGTDTQYF
-	TRBV2	TRBJ2-1	-	TGTGCCAGCAGTGAAGTCGGCAATGAGCAGTTCTTC	CASSEVGNEQFF
-	TRBV6-4	TRBJ2-1	-	TGTGCCAGCAGTGACTTTGGCCCTCCGTTCCGGGGAGTTTACGGGTTCTTC	CASSDFGPPFRGVYGFF
TRBD1	TRBV11-1	TRBJ2-5	-	TGTGCCAGCAGCCCTCGGACAGGGCGGTACCAAGAGACCCAGTACTTC	CASSPRTGRYQETQYF
-	TRBV5-5	TRBJ2-3	-	TGTGCCAGCAGCTTGGCCGAGAATACAGATACGCAGTATTTT	CASSLAENTDTQYF
-	TRBV5-1	TRBJ2-1	-	TGCGCCGGATCAGACCCGGGAGTCAATGAGCAGTTCTTC	CAGSDPGVNEQFF
-	TRBV4-1	TRBJ1-2	-	TGCGCCAGCAGCCAAGATCCCATCGGGAGCGGCTACACCTTC	CASSQDPIGSGYTF
-	TRBV27	TRBJ1-2	-	TGTGCCAGCAGTTTATCTGCAGGCCTCTATGGCTACACCTTC	CASSLSAGLYGYTF
-	TRBV13	TRBJ2-7	few	TGTGCCAGCAGCCCCGGGACCGTCCTTGCGGCGCAGTACTTC	CASSPGTVLAAQYF
-	TRBV18	TRBJ1-2	-	TGTGCCAGCTCACTCCCGACATCTATGAAGGGCTACACCTTC	CASSLPTSMKGYTF
TRBD1	TRBV5-1	TRBJ2-4	-	TGCGCCAGCAGCATGACAGGGGGAAACATTCAGTACTTC	CASSMTGGNIQYF
-	TRBV5-1	TRBJ2-2	-	TGCGCCAGCAGCTCTTTAGACGGACCCACCGGGGAGCTGTTTTTT	CASSSLDGPTGELFF
-	TRBV11-2	TRBJ1-1	-	TGTGCCAGCAGCCCAGACCCGACGGGTAGCGGGGAAGCTTTCTTT	CASSPDPTGSGEAFF
TRBD1	TRBV19	TRBJ2-7	-	TGTGCCAGTAGCTCGGGGACAGGCACCTACGAGCAGTACTTC	CASSSGTGTYEQYF
TRBD2	TRBV5-1	TRBJ2-1	once	TGCGCCAGCAGCTTGGGAGGCGCGGGAGGGGGTAATGAGCAGTTCTTC	CASSLGGAGGGNEQFF
TRBD1	TRBV10-3	TRBJ1-5	once	TGTGCCACGAGACAGGGCTCAGGGCCCCAGCATTTT	CATRQGSGPQHF
TRBD1	TRBV28	TRBJ1-5	-	TGTGCCAGCACTTTTAGGGGGGACAGAGCGAAGAATCAGCCCCAGCATTTT	CASTFRGDRAKNQPQHF
-	TRBV7-2	TRBJ2-3	-	TGTGCCAGCAGCTTATCCCACAGCACAGATACGCAGTATTTT	CASSLSHSTDTQYF
-	TRBV2	TRBJ1-1	-	TGTGCCAGCAGTGAAGTGGGGGAGATGAACACTGAAGCTTTCTTT	CASSEVGEMNTEAFF
-	TRBV28	TRBJ1-5	-	TGTGCCAGCAGTTTAAAGAGAGGGCGGCAGCCCCAGCATTTT	CASSLKRGRQPQHF
TRBD2	TRBV28	TRBJ2-1	-	TGTGCCAGCAGTCCTCGGACTAGATCCTACAATGAGCAGTTCTTC	CASSPRTRSYNEQFF